This T cell receptor (beta chain) was retrieved from a study of monozygotic twins with inflammatory bowel disease. Looked up from germline, CDR1 is SEHNR and CDR2 is FQNEAQ (reference sequence). The CDR3 sequence is 17 residues long. Investigators made cDNA in eight separate reactions per sample. TCRdb re-called the 5' RACE reads and gives one entry per CDR3 protein, without DNA. The sample has more than 300,000 distinct CDR3 sequences. The V call is TRBV7-9, the J call TRBJ2-5; lacking DNA, the TRBD2 call made by TCRdb goes unchecked. The source material was blood. The clonotype comes from a human donor with ulcerative colitis or Crohn's disease, or a healthy co-twin of an affected twin (not recorded which). CDR3 sequence reads: CASSPLSPGTKQETQYF.